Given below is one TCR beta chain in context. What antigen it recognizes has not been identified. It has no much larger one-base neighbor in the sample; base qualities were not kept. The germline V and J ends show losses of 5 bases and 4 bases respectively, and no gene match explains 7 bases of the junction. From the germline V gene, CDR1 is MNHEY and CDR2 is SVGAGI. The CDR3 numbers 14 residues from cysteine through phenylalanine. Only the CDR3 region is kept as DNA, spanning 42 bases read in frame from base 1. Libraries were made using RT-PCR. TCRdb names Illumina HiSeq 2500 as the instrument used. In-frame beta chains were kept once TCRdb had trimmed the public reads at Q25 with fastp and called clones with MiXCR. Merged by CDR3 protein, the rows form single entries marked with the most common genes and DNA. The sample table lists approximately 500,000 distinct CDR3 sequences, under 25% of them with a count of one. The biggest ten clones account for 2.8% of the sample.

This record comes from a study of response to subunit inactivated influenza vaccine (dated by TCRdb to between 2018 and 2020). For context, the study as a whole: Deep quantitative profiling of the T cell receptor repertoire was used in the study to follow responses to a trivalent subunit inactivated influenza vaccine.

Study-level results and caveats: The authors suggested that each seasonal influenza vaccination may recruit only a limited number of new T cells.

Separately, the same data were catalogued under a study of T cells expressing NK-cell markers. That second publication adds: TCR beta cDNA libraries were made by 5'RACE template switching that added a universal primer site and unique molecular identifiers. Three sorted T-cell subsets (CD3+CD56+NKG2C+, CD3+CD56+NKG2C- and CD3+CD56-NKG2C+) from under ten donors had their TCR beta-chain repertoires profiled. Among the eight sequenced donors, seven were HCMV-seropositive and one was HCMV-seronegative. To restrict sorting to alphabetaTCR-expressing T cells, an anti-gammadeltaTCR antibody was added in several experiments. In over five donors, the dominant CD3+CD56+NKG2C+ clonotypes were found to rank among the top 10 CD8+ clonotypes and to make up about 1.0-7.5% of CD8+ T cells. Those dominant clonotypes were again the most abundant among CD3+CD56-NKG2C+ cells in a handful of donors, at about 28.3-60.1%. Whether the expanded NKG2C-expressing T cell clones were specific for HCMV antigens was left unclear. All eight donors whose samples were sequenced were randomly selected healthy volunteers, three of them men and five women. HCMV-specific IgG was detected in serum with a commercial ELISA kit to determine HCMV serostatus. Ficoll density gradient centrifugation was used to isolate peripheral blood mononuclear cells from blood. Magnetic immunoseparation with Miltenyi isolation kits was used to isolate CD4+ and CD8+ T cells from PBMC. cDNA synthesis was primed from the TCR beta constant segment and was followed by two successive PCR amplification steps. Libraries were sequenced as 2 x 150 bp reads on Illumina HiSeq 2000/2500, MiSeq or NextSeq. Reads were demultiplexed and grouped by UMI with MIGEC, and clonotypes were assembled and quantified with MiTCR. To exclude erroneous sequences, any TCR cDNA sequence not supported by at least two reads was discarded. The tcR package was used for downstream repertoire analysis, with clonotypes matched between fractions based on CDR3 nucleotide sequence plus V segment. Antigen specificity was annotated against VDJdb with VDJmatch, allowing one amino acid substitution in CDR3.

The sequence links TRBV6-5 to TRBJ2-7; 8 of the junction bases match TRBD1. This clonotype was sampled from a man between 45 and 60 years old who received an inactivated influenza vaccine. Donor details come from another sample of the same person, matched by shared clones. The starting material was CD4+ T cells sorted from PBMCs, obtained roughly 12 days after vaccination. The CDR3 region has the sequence CASSNRQGKYEQYF. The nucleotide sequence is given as TGTGCCAGCAGTAACCGACAGGGGAAGTACGAGCAGTACTTC.